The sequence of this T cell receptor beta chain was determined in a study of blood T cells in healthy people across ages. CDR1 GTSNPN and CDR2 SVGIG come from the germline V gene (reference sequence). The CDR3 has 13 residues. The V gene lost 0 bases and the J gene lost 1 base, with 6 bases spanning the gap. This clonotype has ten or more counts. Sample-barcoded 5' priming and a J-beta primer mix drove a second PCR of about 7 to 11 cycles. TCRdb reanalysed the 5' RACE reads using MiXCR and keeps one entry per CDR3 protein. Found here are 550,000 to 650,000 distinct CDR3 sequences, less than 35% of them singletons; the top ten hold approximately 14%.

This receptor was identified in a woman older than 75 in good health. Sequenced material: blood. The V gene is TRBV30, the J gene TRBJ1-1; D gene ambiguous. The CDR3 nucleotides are TGTGCCTGGAGTGTACAGTCGAACACTGAAGCTTTCTTT. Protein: CAWSVQSNTEAFF.